The 20 T cell receptor beta chains presented below share a single source sample, sequenced in a study of T cell responses to AZD1222 COVID-19 vaccine. TCRdb's table, derived via immunoSEQ multiplex PCR, lists solely in-frame clones and lacks some. The sample gives under 35,000 clones, 86% of which show up once; approximately 11% is in the top ten. The source was peripheral blood, collected 28 days after the second AZD1222 dose. The source of these receptors is an adult who received the AZD1222 COVID-19 vaccine.

The V call is TRBV7-9, the J call TRBJ2-1; maybe TRBD1 (6 bases). Germline CDR1 reads SEHNR; CDR2 reads FQNEAQ (reference sequence). The CDR3 is 14 amino acids. Trimming removed 3 bases at V and 2 bases at J, with 8 bases between. The CDR3 spells CASSFPGAYNEQFF. DNA for the CDR3: TGTGCCAGCAGCTTTCCAGGGGCCTACAATGAGCAGTTCTTC.

This clone has only one observation. The chain is built from TRBV5-4 and TRBJ2-1; 10 positions agree with TRBD2. The CDR3 sequence is 15 residues long. V shed 4 bases and J 5 bases; nucleotides not matched to a gene: 6. Per the germline V gene, CDR1 is SGHNT and CDR2 is YYREEE (reference sequence). In DNA form, the CDR3 reads TGTGCCAGCAGCATAGATGGACTAGCGGACAATGAGCAGTTCTTC. Amino acids: CASSIDGLADNEQFF. The full variable domain, in which reference TRBV5-4 and TRBJ2-1 provide the parts outside the CDR3, is ETGVTQSPTHLIKTRGQQVTLRCSSQSGHNTVSWYQQALGQGPQFIFQYYREEENGRGNFPPRFSGLQFPNYSSELNVNALELDDSALYLCASSIDGLADNEQFFGPGTRLTVL.

The chain uses TRBV28 and TRBJ2-7; D possibly corresponds to TRBD2 (5 bases). The CDR3 contains 14 residues. Per the germline V gene, CDR1 is MDHEN and CDR2 is SYDVKM. Trimming removed 2 bases at V and 2 bases at J, with 10 bases between. CDR3 sequence reads: CASSLRGPPYEQYF. The CDR3 DNA follows: TGTGCCAGCAGTTTACGCGGGCCCCCCTACGAGCAGTACTTC.

This chain links TRBV2 with TRBJ1-2; 8 bases map to TRBD1. The V segment lost 8 bases and the J segment 0 bases; nucleotides outside the gene matches: 8. Germline V gene data show CDR1 as SNHLY and CDR2 as FYNNEI. The CDR3 length is 15 residues. CDR3 sequence (DNA): TGTGCCAGCGCCCGGGACAGGCCAACTAACTATGGCTACACCTTC. Encoded protein: CASARDRPTNYGYTF.

V gene TRBV19 combines with J gene TRBJ1-1; D is ambiguous. Germline V lookup: CDR1 LNHDA, CDR2 SQIVND (reference sequence). The CDR3 is made up of 15 amino acids. The V end lost 6 bases, the J end lost 4 bases, and 18 bases lay between the germline ends. The CDR3 coding sequence is TGTGCCAGTAGGGTGGGCTATTCGATATTCACTGAAGCTTTCTTT. Translation gives CASRVGYSIFTEAFF.

This clone has a handful of counts. The CDR3 sequence is CASSQSETQYF. The DNA for the CDR3 is TGTGCCAGCAGCCAGTCGGAGACCCAGTACTTC. The gene calls are TRBV14 and TRBJ2-5; D gene ambiguous. The V gene's germline CDR1 is SGHDN and CDR2 FVKESK. The CDR3 contains 11 residues. Deletions cut 3 bases from V and 5 bases from J, with 4 bases between.

This clone was detected a few times. This sequence joins TRBV3-1 (or the pseudogene TRBV3-2) and TRBJ2-1; tentatively, D is TRBD1 (6 bases). Per the germline V gene, CDR1 is LGHDT and CDR2 is YNNKEL (reference sequence). V was clipped by 3 bases and J by 0 bases, with 9 bases between them. CDR3 length equals 15 residues. The CDR3 region has the DNA TGTGCCAGCAGCCACGGACAGAGCTCCTACAATGAGCAGTTCTTC. It translates to CASSHGQSSYNEQFF.

Only a few counts were recorded for this clone. V and J are TRBV6-5 and TRBJ1-3; the D is unclear. Germline V lookup: CDR1 MNHEY, CDR2 SVGAGI. Trimming stripped 6 bases from V and 8 bases from J, with 11 bases between. The CDR3 is 12 residues long. The CDR3 sequence is CASSRYGDTIYF. The CDR3 DNA reads as TGTGCCAGCAGCCGCTATGGGGACACCATATATTTT.

This clone was detected only once. The chain couples TRBV2 to TRBJ1-4; D perhaps matches TRBD1 (6 bases). In germline, CDR1 is SNHLY, CDR2 FYNNEI. CDR3 length: 14 amino acids. Trimming cost V 6 bases and J 4 bases, with 12 bases left between them. CDR3 in amino acids: CASRDRTNNEKLFF. CDR3 DNA: TGTGCCAGCAGAGACAGGACAAATAATGAAAAACTGTTTTTT.

The genes are TRBV2 and TRBJ1-2; the D is unclear. Germline assignment: CDR1 SNHLY and CDR2 FYNNEI. Trimming removed 4 bases from V and 9 bases from J, with 18 bases in between. The CDR3 has 14 amino acids. CDR3 in DNA: TGTGCCAGCAGTGTAGGCCGGAGTGGCTCGCGCTACACCTTC. This sequence encodes CASSVGRSGSRYTF.

This clone was seen more than once but under ten times. The J gene is TRBJ2-7, the V gene TRBV2, with TRBD1 as a possible D gene (5 bases). Trimming removed 4 bases at V and 5 bases at J, with 12 bases between. Germline loops: CDR1 SNHLY, CDR2 FYNNEI. This CDR3 spans 13 amino acids. CDR3 protein: CASSVKQAHEQYF. The CDR3 DNA reads TGTGCCAGCAGTGTAAAACAGGCACACGAGCAGTACTTC.

This clone was observed a handful of times. The chain has TRBV2 and TRBJ2-5; no clear D gene. Germline V lookup: CDR1 SNHLY, CDR2 FYNNEI. The CDR3 length is 11 residues. With 8 bases removed from V and 5 bases from J, the gap between germline ends came to 9 bases. The CDR3 DNA follows: TGTGCCAGCGGTAGTAAGGAGACCCAGTACTTC. Its translation is CASGSKETQYF. Combining the CDR3 with reference TRBV2 and TRBJ2-5 gives the whole variable domain EPEVTQTPSHQVTQMGQEVILRCVPISNHLYFYWYRQILGQKVEFLVSFYNNEISEKSEIFDDQFSVERPDGSNFTLKIRSTKLEDSAMYFCASGSKETQYFGPGTRLLVL.

The chain carries TRBV6-1 and TRBJ2-5, with no clear D. Looked up from germline, CDR1 is MNHNS and CDR2 is SASEGT. The V end was cut by 3 bases, the J end by 4 bases, with 6 bases between. This CDR3 contains 12 residues. CDR3 sequence: CASSEVAETQYF. Here the CDR3 DNA reads TGTGCCAGCAGTGAGGTTGCAGAGACCCAGTACTTC.

CDR3 sequence (DNA): TGTGCCAGTAGTCAGGGGCCCTTCTGGACTGAAGCTTTCTTT. Translated, it gives CASSQGPFWTEAFF. The V and J genes are TRBV19 and TRBJ1-1, with D possibly TRBD1 on 6 matching bases. The V and J ends lost 5 bases and 5 bases respectively, with 15 bases between them. This CDR3 has 14 amino acids. Germline lookup yields CDR1 LNHDA and CDR2 SQIVND (reference sequence).

The chain joins TRBV7-9 to TRBJ1-1; D remains unclear. Germline CDR1 is SEHNR and CDR2 is FQNEAQ (reference sequence). Trimming removed 1 base from V and 4 bases from J, with 13 bases in between. The CDR3 length is 15 residues. The CDR3 here is CASSLVLGGITEAFF. CDR3 DNA sequence: TGTGCCAGCAGCTTAGTTCTGGGAGGGATCACTGAAGCTTTCTTT. Supplemented by reference TRBV7-9 and TRBJ1-1, the full variable domain reads DTGVSQNPRHKITKRGQNVTFRCDPISEHNRLYWYRQTLGQGPEFLTYFQNEAQLEKSRLLSDRFSAERPKGSFSTLEIQRTEQGDSAMYLCASSLVLGGITEAFFGQGTRLTVV.

The chain recombines TRBV19 with TRBJ1-1; 7 bases align to TRBD1. Germline CDR1 is LNHDA and CDR2 is SQIVND (reference sequence). Unmatched junction bases numbered 9, after V lost 10 bases and J lost 7 bases. The CDR3 is made up of 12 amino acids. CDR3 sequence (DNA): TGTGCCACCACACAGGGGTGGAGTGAAGCTTTCTTT. Residues: CATTQGWSEAFF.

V is TRBV28 and J is TRBJ2-1, with a possible D match to TRBD2 (6 bases). The V and J ends lost 4 bases and 8 bases respectively, with 9 bases between them. CDR1 is MDHEN, CDR2 SYDVKM, per germline. CDR3 length: 12 residues. CDR3 nucleotide sequence: TGTGCCAGCAGTTCAACTAGCTATGAGCAGTTCTTC. Translating it yields CASSSTSYEQFF.

The chain joins TRBV23-1 to TRBJ2-2; TRBD2 matches at 11 bases. TRBV23-1 is given ORF status, its function remaining uncertain. The CDR3 runs 18 residues. Unmatched junction bases numbered 9, after V lost 1 base and J lost 5 bases. CDR3 DNA sequence: TGCGCCAGCAGTCAATTCAAGGGTAGCGGGGGGGCGACCGGGGAGCTGTTTTTT. Translating it yields CASSQFKGSGGATGELFF.

This chain joins TRBV5-6 and TRBJ1-6; 7 positions match TRBD1. The CDR3 consists of 16 residues. V dropped 1 base and J dropped 7; count of bases not matched to a gene: 8. The germline CDR1 and CDR2 sequences are SGHDT and YYEEEE. CDR3 sequence (DNA): TGTGCCAGCAGCTTGACCGCGGGCAGGGGGAATTCACCCCTCCACTTT. Translated, it gives CASSLTAGRGNSPLHF.

The chain couples TRBV19 to TRBJ2-3; the match to TRBD2 covers 7 bases. Germline V gene lookup returns CDR1 LNHDA and CDR2 SQIVND (reference sequence). The junction had 9 bases not matched to a gene; V was cut back by 5 bases and J by 4 bases. The CDR3 loop spans 15 amino acids. CDR3 nucleotides: TGTGCCAGTAGTCCACTAGTGGGGGGGGCAGATACGCAGTATTTT. This sequence encodes CASSPLVGGADTQYF.